The source of this T cell receptor (beta chain) is a study of PD-1 blockade in classical Hodgkin lymphoma. Study information: Once every 2 weeks, patients received intravenous nivolumab at 3 mg/kg.

This CDR3 has 14 residues. CDR1 and CDR2 from the germline V gene are SNHLY and FYNNEI. The ends were cut back, 8 bases at V and 3 bases at J, with 14 bases in the middle. Study-wide results and limits: A reduction in baseline TCR diversity was reportedly seen in newly diagnosed patients relative to healthy donors.

As to this clone: What it binds is unknown.

All patients relapsed after autologous stem cell transplantation, and brentuximab vedotin exposure varied. Responses achieved at best were complete response, partial response or progressive disease. TCRdb keeps only in-frame clones here, not all; method: immunoSEQ multiplex PCR. This sample has around 11,000 clones, with roughly four fifths found just once. This sample comprised peripheral blood mononuclear cells (PBMCs), obtained before the second cycle of nivolumab. This clonotype originated in a human donor with classical Hodgkin lymphoma. The chain uses TRBV2 and TRBJ2-1; D remains ambiguous. The DNA for the CDR3 is TGTGCCAGCTCACGAACAACTTACTACAATGAGCAGTTCTTC. This gives the protein CASSRTTYYNEQFF.